A selection of T cell receptor beta chains follows, all from one sample in a study of T cell responses to AZD1222 COVID-19 vaccine. Generated by immunoSEQ multiplex PCR, the TCRdb table keeps only in-frame clones and is missing some. The sample shows around 110,000 clones, 70% to 90% of them seen only once. This specimen was peripheral blood, taken on day 0 of MenACWY control vaccination. The receptors were sampled from an adult in good health. The CDR3 runs from the conserved cysteine through the conserved F or W. A D gene is named only where the DNA matches it firmly. Size values are once, few and many counts, or a class for expanded clones, and some rows have none.

>NA|TRBJ1-4|15|TRBV4-2|NA
TGTGCCAGCAGCCAAGATTTCGGGAGTAGTGAAAAACTGTTTTTT
CASSQDFGSSEKLFF
>once|TRBJ1-1|15|TRBV5-4|NA
TGTGCCAGCAGCTCCCGGACGGAAATGAACACTGAAGCTTTCTTT
CASSSRTEMNTEAFF
>NA|TRBJ2-3|15|TRBV5-1|NA
TGCGCCAGCAGCTTGTCCGTACGTCGCACAGATACGCAGTATTTT
CASSLSVRRTDTQYF
>NA|TRBJ1-1|16|TRBV20-1|NA
TGCAGTGCTAGTAGGGGAGGGGGATTGAGGAACACTGAAGCTTTCTTT
CSASRGGGLRNTEAFF
>NA|TRBJ1-1|15|TRBV19|TRBD1
TGTGCCAGTAGTATATCAAGGGGGCTGGGCACTGAAGCTTTCTTT
CASSISRGLGTEAFF
>few|TRBJ2-5|15|TRBV6-2/TRBV6-3|NA
TGTGCCAGCAGCAACCCTGGGGCCCTCCAAGAGACCCAGTACTTC
CASSNPGALQETQYF
>NA|TRBJ2-1|15|TRBV6-2/TRBV6-3|NA
TGTGCCAGCAGTTTTCGGCAACTCTCCTACAATGAGCAGTTCTTC
CASSFRQLSYNEQFF
>NA|TRBJ1-1|13|TRBV27|NA
TGTGCCAGCTCTCAAGGGGCGGGGACTGAAGCTTTCTTT
CASSQGAGTEAFF
>NA|TRBJ2-3|16|TRBV27|NA
TGTGCCAGCAGTGCCCCCGCTGGGTCCCGCACAGATACGCAGTATTTT
CASSAPAGSRTDTQYF
>few|TRBJ2-5|13|TRBV11-2|NA
TGTGCCAGCAGCTTCCAGCGCCAGGAGACCCAGTACTTC
CASSFQRQETQYF
>NA|TRBJ1-1|15|TRBV28|TRBD1
TGTGCCAGCAGTTTAGCCGGGACAGGGGCTCTAAGATTCCCATTT
CASSLAGTGALRFPF
>NA|TRBJ1-1|15|TRBV28|NA
TGTGCCAGCAGTCCCTCCTCGACAGGGAACACTGAAGCTTTCTTT
CASSPSSTGNTEAFF
>NA|TRBJ2-1|13|TRBV7-3|NA
TGTGCCAGCAGCTTAAGAGGTGACAATGAGCAGTTCTTC
CASSLRGDNEQFF
>once|TRBJ2-5|15|TRBV27|TRBD2
TGTGCCAGCAGTTCCTCGGGGGGTTACCAAGAGACCCAGTACTTC
CASSSSGGYQETQYF
>NA|TRBJ1-6|18|TRBV5-1|NA
TGCGCCAGCAGCTTGGACTCGACGGCCAGCTCCTATAATTCACCCCTCCACTTT
CASSLDSTASSYNSPLHF
>NA|TRBJ2-2|13|TRBV11-3|NA
TGTGCCAGCAGCCGTGGCCCTACCGGGGAGCTGTTTTTT
CASSRGPTGELFF
>NA|TRBJ2-5|13|TRBV18|NA
TGTGCCAGCTCATCAATTGGGAGGGAGACCCAGTACTTC
CASSSIGRETQYF
>NA|TRBJ2-5|15|TRBV2|TRBD1
TGTGCCAGCAGCCCCTCGGTAGGGGGCGTAGAGACCCAGTACTTC
CASSPSVGGVETQYF
>NA|TRBJ1-1|15|TRBV5-1|TRBD1
TGCGCCAGCAGCGCCCGGGACAGGGGTGCCACTGAAGCTTTCTTT
CASSARDRGATEAFF
>few|TRBJ1-2|15|TRBV4-1|NA
TGCGCCAGCAGCCATCTGGTTATGGCGGGGGACGGCTACACCTTC
CASSHLVMAGDGYTF